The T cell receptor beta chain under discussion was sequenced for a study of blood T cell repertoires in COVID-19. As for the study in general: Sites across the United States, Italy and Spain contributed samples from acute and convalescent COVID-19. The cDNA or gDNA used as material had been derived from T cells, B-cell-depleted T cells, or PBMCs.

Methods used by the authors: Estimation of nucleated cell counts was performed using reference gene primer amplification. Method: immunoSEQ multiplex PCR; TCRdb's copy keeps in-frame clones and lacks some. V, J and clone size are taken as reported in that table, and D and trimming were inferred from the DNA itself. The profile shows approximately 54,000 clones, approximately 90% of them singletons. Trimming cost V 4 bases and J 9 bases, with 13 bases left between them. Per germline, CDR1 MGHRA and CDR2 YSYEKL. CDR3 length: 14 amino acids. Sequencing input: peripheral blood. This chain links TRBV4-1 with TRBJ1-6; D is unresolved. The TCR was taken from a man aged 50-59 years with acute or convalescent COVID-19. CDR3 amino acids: CASSPEVPPSPLHF. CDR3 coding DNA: TGCGCCAGCAGCCCCGAGGTTCCACCTTCACCCCTCCACTTT.